The 23 T cell receptor beta chains in this list originate from one sample, sequenced in a study of molecular identifiers for immune sequencing clone quantification. TCRdb reanalysed the PCR reads using MiXCR and keeps one entry per CDR3 protein. The sample holds about 640,000 distinct CDR3 sequences, nearly 20% seen once. Input material: naive CD8+ T cells from blood, with Jurkat cell RNA spiked in. Sample subset: FACS-sorted CD8+CD4-CCR7+CD45RA+ naive T cells. The receptors shown here come from a human donor in good health. Some libraries in this study had Jurkat cell RNA spiked in.

There are many counts of this clonotype. This chain connects TRBV5-8 to TRBJ2-2, with 9 bases fitting TRBD1. With V trimmed by 0 bases and J by 2 bases, 5 bases remained unmatched. Germline CDR1 and CDR2: SGHTS and YDEGEE. This CDR3 has 17 residues. The CDR3 spells CASSLDGTGQNTGELFF. The CDR3 DNA is TGTGCCAGCAGCTTGGATGGGACAGGGCAAAACACCGGGGAGCTGTTTTTT.

This clonotype has a count of ten or more. The V gene is TRBV7-9, the J gene TRBJ1-1, with 9 positions matching TRBD1. The J segment lost 5 bases and the V segment lost 5 bases, leaving 15 bases of the junction unmatched. The germline gives CDR1 SEHNR, CDR2 FQNEAQ (reference sequence). There are 17 residues in the CDR3. The DNA of the CDR3 is TGTGCCAGCAGCCCCCTCCCTCGGTCTGACAGGGGGACTGAAGCTTTCTTT. Translation: CASSPLPRSDRGTEAFF.

As for this clonotype: Just one base apart from a much larger clone, this may be a read error. This chain joins TRBV7-9 and TRBJ1-2; 7 bases agree with TRBD1. With 4 bases clipped from V and 6 bases from J, the junction kept 8 bases outside the gene matches. Germline loops: CDR1 SEHNR, CDR2 FQNEAQ (reference sequence). CDR3 size: 14 residues. The CDR3 loop is CASSSGGFWNGYTF. Written as DNA, the CDR3 is TGTGCCAGCAGCTCAGGGGGGTTTTGGAATGGCTACACCTTC.

The chain has TRBV12-3 or TRBV12-4 and TRBJ2-7, with D hard to call. The CDR3 is 10 residues long. With 11 bases removed from V and 6 bases from J, the gap between germline ends came to 11 bases. The CDR3 nucleotides are TGTGCCTCCTCCGGGTTCGAGCAGTACTTC. It codes for CASSGFEQYF.

The chain links TRBV27 to TRBJ2-1, with 8 nucleotides matching TRBD1. V gave up 6 bases and J gave up 1 base; unmatched junction bases: 2. CDR1 and CDR2 (germline): MNHEY, SMNVEV (reference sequence). The CDR3 loop spans 14 amino acids. CDR3 protein: CASSGQGSYNEQFF. The CDR3, as DNA: TGTGCCAGCAGCGGACAGGGTTCCTACAATGAGCAGTTCTTC.

Note on this clonotype: A read error may explain this, as a much larger clone is one base away. V gene TRBV27 combines with J gene TRBJ1-2; D is unresolved. This CDR3 region has 14 residues. The germline V gene has CDR1 MNHEY and CDR2 SMNVEV (reference sequence). Here the CDR3 reads CAGSLYPDFYGYTF. The CDR3 DNA sequence: TGTGCCGGCAGTTTATATCCGGATTTCTATGGCTACACCTTC.

This clonotype was counted once. A much larger clonotype is one base distant, so this may be a read error. The rearrangement links TRBV6-2 or TRBV6-3 to TRBJ1-1; a weak D match, TRBD1 (5 bases). The V end was cut by 5 bases, the J end by 3 bases, with 16 bases between. This CDR3 has 15 residues. Germline assignment: CDR1 MNHEY and CDR2 SVGEGT. In DNA, the CDR3 is TGTGCCAGCAGTCACTTAGGGGTCCCGGACACTGAAGCTTTCTTT. As protein: CASSHLGVPDTEAFF.

This clonotype was detected many times. This chain uses TRBV29-1 with TRBJ1-1; no clear D. V dropped 3 bases and J dropped 0 bases, with 11 bases sitting between them. CDR1 is SQVTM and CDR2 is ANQGSEA in the germline V gene. CDR3 length equals 14 residues. CDR3 DNA sequence: TGCAGCGTTGACTACGGACCAATGAACACTGAAGCTTTCTTT. Translated: CSVDYGPMNTEAFF.

This clonotype showed up just a few times. CDR3 nucleotides: TGTGCCAGCAGCGAAACAGGGGCGGGCACTGAAGCTTTCTTT. Its translation is CASSETGAGTEAFF. The chain combines TRBV9 with TRBJ1-1; TRBD1 matches at 7 bases. CDR1 is SGDLS, CDR2 YYNGEE, per germline. Germline trimming cut 3 bases from V and 4 bases from J; bases unmatched to any gene: 6. This CDR3 comprises 14 residues.

Notes on this clonotype: A read error may explain this, as a much larger clone is one base away. The rearrangement joins TRBV13 to TRBJ1-1; D is undetermined. Trimming pared 5 bases from V and 1 base from J, leaving 14 bases between. Per germline, CDR1 PRHDT and CDR2 FYEKMQ (reference sequence). This CDR3 is built from 15 residues. The CDR3 loop is CASSGLIAANTEAFF. CDR3 nucleotide sequence: TGTGCCAGCAGCGGCCTAATTGCCGCGAACACTGAAGCTTTCTTT.

This clonotype was counted at least ten times. The CDR3 coding sequence is TGTGCCAGTAGTATCGCTAGCGGGGGCACCACAGATACGCAGTATTTT. This gives the protein CASSIASGGTTDTQYF. The rearrangement uses TRBV19 and TRBJ2-3, with TRBD2 identical over 10 bases. The CDR3 totals 16 residues. Germline lookup yields CDR1 LNHDA and CDR2 SQIVND (reference sequence). Germline trimming cut 3 bases from V and 2 bases from J; bases unmatched to any gene: 5.

Ten or more counts support this clonotype. The chain recombines TRBV9 with TRBJ1-1; 10 bases are a match to TRBD1. This CDR3 is 17 amino acids long. Germline CDR1 reads SGDLS; CDR2 reads YYNGEE. The V and J ends lost 4 bases and 4 bases, in that order; junction bases with no gene match: 13. The CDR3 protein is CASSPVPGQGRGTEAFF. CDR3 in DNA: TGTGCCAGCAGCCCTGTCCCGGGACAGGGGCGGGGCACTGAAGCTTTCTTT.

Many counts were recorded for this clonotype. The chain has TRBV6-2 or TRBV6-3 and TRBJ2-7; the D gene is possibly TRBD1 (6 bases). Germline CDR1 and CDR2: MNHEY and SVGEGT. V lost 2 bases and J lost 3, with 11 bases in between. The CDR3 extends over 14 amino acids. CDR3 nucleotide sequence: TGTGCCAGCAGTTACGCAGGGGCAGACTACGAGCAGTACTTC. Translated, it gives CASSYAGADYEQYF.

A few counts support this clonotype. The chain joins TRBV29-1 to TRBJ2-7; 7 bases are shared with TRBD1. The junction had 6 bases not matched to a gene; V was cut back by 7 bases and J by 3 bases. This CDR3 has 12 amino acids. Germline V gene data show CDR1 as SQVTM and CDR2 as ANQGSEA. The chain's CDR3 is CSASGQSYEQYF. The DNA for the CDR3 is TGCAGCGCATCGGGACAGAGCTACGAGCAGTACTTC.

This clonotype was seen repeatedly, ten times or more. V gene TRBV27 combines with J gene TRBJ2-3; D uncertain. V was clipped by 4 bases and J by 6 bases, with 8 bases between them. The CDR3 extends over 12 amino acids. Per the germline V gene, CDR1 is MNHEY and CDR2 is SMNVEV (reference sequence). The CDR3 region is CASSSDPDTQYF. The CDR3 nucleotides are TGTGCCAGCAGTTCCGACCCTGATACGCAGTATTTT.

The chain carries TRBV20-1 and TRBJ2-3, with 10 bases matching TRBD2. Germline V lookup: CDR1 DFQATT, CDR2 SNEGSKA (reference sequence). V lost 0 bases, J lost 2 bases, and 5 bases stayed unmatched. The CDR3 covers 16 residues. In nucleotides, the CDR3 is TGCAGTGCTAGAGATTGGCTAGCGGGGGACACAGATACGCAGTATTTT. It codes for CSARDWLAGDTDTQYF.

This clonotype was seen a handful of times. The CDR3: CASSQDHAGAGKGDGYTF. DNA for the CDR3: TGCGCCAGCAGCCAAGATCACGCAGGGGCCGGAAAAGGGGATGGCTACACCTTC. The chain links TRBV4-3 to TRBJ1-2; D is possibly TRBD1 (6 bases). Germline V lookup: CDR1 LGHNA, CDR2 YSLEER. CDR3 length: 18 residues. Trimming pared 0 bases from V and 6 bases from J, leaving 23 bases between.

Note on this clonotype: With a much larger clone just one base away, this may be a read error. This chain links TRBV6-5 with TRBJ2-5, with TRBD1 identical over 7 bases. The CDR3 loop spans 13 amino acids. Germline values: CDR1 MNHEY, CDR2 SVGAGI. Here the CDR3 reads CASSKGQQEAQYF. CDR3 bases: TGTGCCAGCAGTAAGGGACAGCAAGAGGCCCAGTACTTC.

This chain connects TRBV12-3 or TRBV12-4 to TRBJ1-5; 7 bases line up with TRBD1. The length of the CDR3 is 16 residues. J lost 0 bases, V lost 6 bases, and 8 bases had no gene match. The CDR3 DNA follows: TGTGCCAGCAGCACAGACAGGGCTAATAGCAATCAGCCCCAGCATTTT. Its protein is CASSTDRANSNQPQHF.

There are many counts of this clonotype. The gene calls are TRBV19 and TRBJ2-5; 10 bases map to TRBD1. Germline V lookup: CDR1 LNHDA, CDR2 SQIVND (reference sequence). This CDR3 comprises 16 residues. V dropped 4 bases and J dropped 2; count of bases not matched to a gene: 7. This CDR3 reads CASSNADRGPQETQYF. The DNA of the CDR3 is TGTGCCAGTAGTAACGCCGACAGGGGGCCACAAGAGACCCAGTACTTC.

Note on this clonotype: This may be a read error, as it is one base from a much larger clone. Since the CDR3 does not end with the conserved phenylalanine or tryptophan, this likely comes from a read error. The chain is built from TRBV12-3 or TRBV12-4 and TRBJ2-6; 9 bases are shared with TRBD1. The CDR3 has 17 amino acids. After removal of 4 bases from V and 0 bases from J, the junction contained 4 bases not matched to a gene. The CDR3 reads CASSSDRGTSGANVLTS. In DNA, the CDR3 is TGTGCCAGCAGTTCGGACAGGGGCACCTCTGGGGCCAACGTCCTGACTTCC.

This clonotype was recorded many times. The gene calls are TRBV7-6 and TRBJ2-2; TRBD2 matches 9 bases. CDR3 length: 19 amino acids. Trimming cost V 1 base and J 6 bases; bases outside gene matches: 15. The germline CDR1 and CDR2 sequences are SGHVS and FNYEAQ. CDR3 DNA sequence: TGTGCCAGCAGCTTAGAGAAGACCGGGACTAGCTTTTACCCCGGGGAGCTGTTTTTT. This sequence encodes CASSLEKTGTSFYPGELFF.

This clonotype has ten or more counts. The chain joins TRBV7-9 to TRBJ2-7; D call uncertain. Germline V gene sequence: CDR1 SEHNR, CDR2 FQNEAQ (reference sequence). Trimming took off 5 bases at V and 2 bases at J, with 13 bases between the two ends. This CDR3 region has 14 residues. The CDR3 reads CASSQITATYEQYF. The CDR3 DNA follows: TGTGCCAGCAGCCAAATCACAGCTACCTACGAGCAGTACTTC.